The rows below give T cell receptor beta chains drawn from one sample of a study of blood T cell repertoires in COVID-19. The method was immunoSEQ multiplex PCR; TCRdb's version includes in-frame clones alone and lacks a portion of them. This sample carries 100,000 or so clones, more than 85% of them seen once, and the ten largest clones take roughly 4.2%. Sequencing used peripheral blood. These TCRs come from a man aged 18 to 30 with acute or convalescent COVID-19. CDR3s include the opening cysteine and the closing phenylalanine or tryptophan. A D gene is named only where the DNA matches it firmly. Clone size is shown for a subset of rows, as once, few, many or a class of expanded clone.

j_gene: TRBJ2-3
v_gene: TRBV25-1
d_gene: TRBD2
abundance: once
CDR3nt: TGTGCCAGCAGTGAAAGGCAGCGGGAGACAGATACGCAGTATTTT
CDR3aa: CASSERQRETDTQYF

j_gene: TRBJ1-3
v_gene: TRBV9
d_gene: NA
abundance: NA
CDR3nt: TGTGCCAGCAGCGTGGCCTCTGGAAACACCATATATTTT
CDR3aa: CASSVASGNTIYF

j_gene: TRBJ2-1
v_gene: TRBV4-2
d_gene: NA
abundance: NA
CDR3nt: TGTGCCAGCAGCCAAGGTGATGCGGGCGCTCTTCGGAAGTACAATGAGCAGTTCTTC
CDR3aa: CASSQGDAGALRKYNEQFF

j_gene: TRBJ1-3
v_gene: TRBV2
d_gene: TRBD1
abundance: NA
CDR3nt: TGTGCCAGCAGTGTCGACAGGGGCTTGACCTACTCTGGAAACACCATATATTTT
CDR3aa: CASSVDRGLTYSGNTIYF

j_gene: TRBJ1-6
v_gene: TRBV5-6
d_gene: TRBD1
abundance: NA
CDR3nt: TGTGCCAGCAGCTTGCGGACAGGGTATTCACCCCTCCACTTT
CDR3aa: CASSLRTGYSPLHF

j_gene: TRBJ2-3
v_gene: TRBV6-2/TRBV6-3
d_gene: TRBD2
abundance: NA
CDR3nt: TGTGCCAGCAGCTCCAGCGGGAATGCCGCAGATACGCAGTATTTT
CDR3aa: CASSSSGNAADTQYF

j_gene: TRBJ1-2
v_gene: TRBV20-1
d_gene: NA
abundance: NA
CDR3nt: TGCAGTGCTATTGATGAGCGGTACTATGGCTACACCTTC
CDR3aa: CSAIDERYYGYTF

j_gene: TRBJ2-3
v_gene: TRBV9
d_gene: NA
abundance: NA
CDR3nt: TGTGCCAGCAGCGTCCGAGAAGGAGGCACAGATACGCAGTATTTT
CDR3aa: CASSVREGGTDTQYF

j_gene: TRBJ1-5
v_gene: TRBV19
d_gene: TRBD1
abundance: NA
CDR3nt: TGTGCCAGTAGGCTCCGGACAGGGGGCAATAGCAATCAGCCCCAGCATTTT
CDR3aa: CASRLRTGGNSNQPQHF

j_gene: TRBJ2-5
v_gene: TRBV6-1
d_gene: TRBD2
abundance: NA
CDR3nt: TGTGCCAGCAGTGAAGGCCGACTAGCGGGGGTATCGAAAGAGACCCAGTACTTC
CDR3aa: CASSEGRLAGVSKETQYF

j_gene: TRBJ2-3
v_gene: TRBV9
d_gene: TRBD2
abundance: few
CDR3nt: TGTGCCAGCAGCGTGAGTAGCGGGGGCTCCACAGATACGCAGTATTTT
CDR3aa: CASSVSSGGSTDTQYF

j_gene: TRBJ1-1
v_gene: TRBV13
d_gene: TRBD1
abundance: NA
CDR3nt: TGTGCCAGCAGTCCGCCGGGGATGACAGGGGGCGCCGAAGCTTTCTTT
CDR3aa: CASSPPGMTGGAEAFF

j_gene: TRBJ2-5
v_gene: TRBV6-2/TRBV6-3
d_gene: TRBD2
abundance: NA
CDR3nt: TGTGCCAGCAGTAAAGGGACTAGCGGGGGGCAAGAGACCCAGTACTTC
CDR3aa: CASSKGTSGGQETQYF

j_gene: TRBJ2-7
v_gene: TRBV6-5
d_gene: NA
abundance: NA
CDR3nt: TGTGCCAGCAGTTACTCTAGGGCAGGGATCCCCTACGAGCAGTACTTC
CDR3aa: CASSYSRAGIPYEQYF

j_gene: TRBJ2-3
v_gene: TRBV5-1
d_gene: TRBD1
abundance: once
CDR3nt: TGCGCCAGCAGCCCGACAGGGGGGTCAGATACGCAGTATTTT
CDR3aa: CASSPTGGSDTQYF

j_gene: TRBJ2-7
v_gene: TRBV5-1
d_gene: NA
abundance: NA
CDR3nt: TGCGCCAGCAGCTTGGAGGAGGGGTACGAGCAGTACTTC
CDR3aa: CASSLEEGYEQYF

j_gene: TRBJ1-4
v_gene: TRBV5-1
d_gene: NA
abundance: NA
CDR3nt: TGCGCCAGCAGCTTGGCCTCGTCAACTAATGAAAAACTGTTTTTT
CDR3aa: CASSLASSTNEKLFF

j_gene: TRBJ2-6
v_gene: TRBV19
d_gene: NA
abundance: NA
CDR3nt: TGTGCCAGTAGCCATCTATCTGGGGCCAACGTCCTGACTTTC
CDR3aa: CASSHLSGANVLTF

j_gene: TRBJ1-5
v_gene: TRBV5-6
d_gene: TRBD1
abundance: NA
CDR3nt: TGTGCCAGCAGCTTGGGGACAGGGAGGTCGTATAGCAATCAGCCCCAGCATTTT
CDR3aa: CASSLGTGRSYSNQPQHF

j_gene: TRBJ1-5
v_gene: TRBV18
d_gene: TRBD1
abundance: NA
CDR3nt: TGTGCCAGCTCAAGGACAGGGGGCAATCAGCCCCAGCATTTT
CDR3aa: CASSRTGGNQPQHF

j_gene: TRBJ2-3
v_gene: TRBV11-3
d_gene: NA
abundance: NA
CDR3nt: TGTGCCAGCAGCTTAGTTTTTGGTGCGGGTTATGATACGCAGTATTTT
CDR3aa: CASSLVFGAGYDTQYF

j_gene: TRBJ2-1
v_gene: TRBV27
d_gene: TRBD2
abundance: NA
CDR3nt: TGTGCCAGCAGTCCACCTCGGACTAGCGGCGCGCCGACCTACAATGAGCAGTTCTTC
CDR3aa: CASSPPRTSGAPTYNEQFF

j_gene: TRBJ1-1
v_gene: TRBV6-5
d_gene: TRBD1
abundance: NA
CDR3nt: TGTGCCAGCAGTTACTCGGGACAGGTGAACACTGAAGCTTTCTTT
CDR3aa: CASSYSGQVNTEAFF

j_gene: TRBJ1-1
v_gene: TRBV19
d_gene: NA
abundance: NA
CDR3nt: TGTGCCAGTAGTATAGGGGAGGGTGAAGCTTTCTTT
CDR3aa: CASSIGEGEAFF

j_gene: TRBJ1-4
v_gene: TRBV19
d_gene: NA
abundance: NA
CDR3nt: TGTGCCAGTACTGACTCGGCGCCAGAAAAACTGTTTTTT
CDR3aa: CASTDSAPEKLFF

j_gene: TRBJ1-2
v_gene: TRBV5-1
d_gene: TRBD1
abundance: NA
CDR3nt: TGCGCCAGCAGCCCTGCCGGGACAGGGTCTATTACGGACGGCTACACCTTC
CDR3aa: CASSPAGTGSITDGYTF

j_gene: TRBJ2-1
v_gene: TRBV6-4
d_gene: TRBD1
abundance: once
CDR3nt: TGTGCCAGCAGTGATGCGACAGGGATAAACAATGAGCAGTTCTTC
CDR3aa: CASSDATGINNEQFF

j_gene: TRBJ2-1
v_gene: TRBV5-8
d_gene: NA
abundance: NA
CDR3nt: TGTGCCAGCAGCTCCGGGGGGCTCCTCTACAATGAGCAGTTCTTC
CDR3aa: CASSSGGLLYNEQFF

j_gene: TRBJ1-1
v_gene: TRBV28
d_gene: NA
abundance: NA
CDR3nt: TGTGCCAGCAGTTTACGGGGGTGGGGGAACACTGAAGCTTTCTTT
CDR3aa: CASSLRGWGNTEAFF

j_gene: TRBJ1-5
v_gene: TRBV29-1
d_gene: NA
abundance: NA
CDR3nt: TGCAGCGTTGAAGGACAGGTCGGTCAGCCCCAGCATTTT
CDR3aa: CSVEGQVGQPQHF

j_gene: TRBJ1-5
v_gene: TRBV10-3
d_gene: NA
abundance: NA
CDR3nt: TGTGCCATCAGTGAGGCCCACAGGGTTTTTGGCAATCAGCCCCAGCATTTT
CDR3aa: CAISEAHRVFGNQPQHF

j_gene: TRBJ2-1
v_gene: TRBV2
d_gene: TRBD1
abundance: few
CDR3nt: TGTGCCAGCAGGCCGACAGGGGGCGGGGATGAGCAGTTCTTC
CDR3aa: CASRPTGGGDEQFF

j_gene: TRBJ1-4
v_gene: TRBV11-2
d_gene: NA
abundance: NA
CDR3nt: TGTGCCAGCAGCTTAGATCTGGCAGGGGCGACGGGTGAAAAACTGTTTTTT
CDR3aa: CASSLDLAGATGEKLFF

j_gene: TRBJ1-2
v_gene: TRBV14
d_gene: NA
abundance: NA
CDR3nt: TGTGCCAGCAGCCGCTTTACAGGTCGAGCTAACTATGGCTACACCTTC
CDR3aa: CASSRFTGRANYGYTF

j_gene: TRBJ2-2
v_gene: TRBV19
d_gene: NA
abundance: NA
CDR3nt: TGTGCCAGTAGTCCGGGGGTGAGCCGTCTAAACACCGGGGAGCTGTTTTTT
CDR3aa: CASSPGVSRLNTGELFF

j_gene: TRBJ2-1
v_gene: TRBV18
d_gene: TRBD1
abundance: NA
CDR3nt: TGTGCCAGCTCACCAAATGGGGACAGGGGCGATGAGCAGTTCTTC
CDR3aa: CASSPNGDRGDEQFF

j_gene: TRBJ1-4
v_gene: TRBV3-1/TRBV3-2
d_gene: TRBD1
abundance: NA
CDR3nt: TGTGCCAGCAGCGGGCGACAGGGGAGTGAAAAACTGTTTTTT
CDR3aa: CASSGRQGSEKLFF

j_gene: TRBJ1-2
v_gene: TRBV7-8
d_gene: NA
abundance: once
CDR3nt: TGTGCCAGCAGCTTCCGGGACACTAAATATGGCTACACCTTC
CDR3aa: CASSFRDTKYGYTF

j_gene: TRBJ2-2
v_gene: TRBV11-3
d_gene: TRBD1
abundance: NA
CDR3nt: TGTGCCAGCAGCTCGCGGGACAGGGGAAACACCGGGGAGCTGTTTTTT
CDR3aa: CASSSRDRGNTGELFF